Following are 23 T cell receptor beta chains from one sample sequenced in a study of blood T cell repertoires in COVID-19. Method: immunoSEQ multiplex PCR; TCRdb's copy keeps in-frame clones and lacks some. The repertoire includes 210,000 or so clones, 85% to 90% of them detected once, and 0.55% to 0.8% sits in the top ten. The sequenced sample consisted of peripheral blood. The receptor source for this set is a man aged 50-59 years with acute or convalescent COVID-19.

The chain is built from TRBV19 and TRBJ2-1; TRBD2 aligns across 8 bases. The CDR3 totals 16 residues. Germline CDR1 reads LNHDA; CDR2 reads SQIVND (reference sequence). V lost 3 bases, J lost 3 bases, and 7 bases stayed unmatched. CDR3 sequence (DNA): TGTGCCAGTAGTATGGTAGTAGCGGGGCTCTACAATGAGCAGTTCTTC. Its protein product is CASSMVVAGLYNEQFF.

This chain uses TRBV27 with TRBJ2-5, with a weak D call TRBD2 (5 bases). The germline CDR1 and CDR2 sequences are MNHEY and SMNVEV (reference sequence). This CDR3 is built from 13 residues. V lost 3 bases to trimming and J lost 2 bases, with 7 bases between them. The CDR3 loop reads CASSFGKQETQYF. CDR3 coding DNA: TGTGCCAGCAGTTTCGGGAAGCAAGAGACCCAGTACTTC.

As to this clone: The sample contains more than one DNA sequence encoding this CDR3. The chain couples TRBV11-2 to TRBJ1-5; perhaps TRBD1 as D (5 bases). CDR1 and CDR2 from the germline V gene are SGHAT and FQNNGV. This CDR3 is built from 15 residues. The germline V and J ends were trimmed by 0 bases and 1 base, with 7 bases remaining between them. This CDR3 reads CASSLDPGSNQPQHF. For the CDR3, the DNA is TGTGCCAGCAGCTTAGATCCAGGGAGCAATCAGCCCCAGCATTTT.

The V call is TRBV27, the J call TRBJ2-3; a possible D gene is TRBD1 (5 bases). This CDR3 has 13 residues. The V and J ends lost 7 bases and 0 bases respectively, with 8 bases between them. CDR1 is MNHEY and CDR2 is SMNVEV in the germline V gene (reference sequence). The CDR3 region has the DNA TGTGCCAGCAAAGGGGCTAGCACAGATACGCAGTATTTT. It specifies CASKGASTDTQYF.

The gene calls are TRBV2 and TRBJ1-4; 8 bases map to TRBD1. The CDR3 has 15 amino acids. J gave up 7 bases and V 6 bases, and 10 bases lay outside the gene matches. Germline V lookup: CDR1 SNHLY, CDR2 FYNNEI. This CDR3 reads CASRLSGGGLEKLFF. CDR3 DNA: TGTGCCAGCAGGCTATCAGGGGGCGGTCTTGAAAAACTGTTTTTT.

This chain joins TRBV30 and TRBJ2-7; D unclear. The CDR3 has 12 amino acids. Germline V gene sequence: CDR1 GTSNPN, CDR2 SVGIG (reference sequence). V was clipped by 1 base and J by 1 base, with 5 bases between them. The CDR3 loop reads CAWSARSYEQYV. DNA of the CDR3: TGTGCCTGGAGTGCCAGGTCCTACGAGCAGTACGTC.

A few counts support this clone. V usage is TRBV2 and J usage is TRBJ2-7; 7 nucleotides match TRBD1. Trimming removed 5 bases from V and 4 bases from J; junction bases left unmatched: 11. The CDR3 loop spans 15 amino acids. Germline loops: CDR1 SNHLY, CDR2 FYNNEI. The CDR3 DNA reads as TGTGCCAGCAGTTTACTACAGGGGCAGTTGTACGAGCAGTACGTC. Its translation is CASSLLQGQLYEQYV.

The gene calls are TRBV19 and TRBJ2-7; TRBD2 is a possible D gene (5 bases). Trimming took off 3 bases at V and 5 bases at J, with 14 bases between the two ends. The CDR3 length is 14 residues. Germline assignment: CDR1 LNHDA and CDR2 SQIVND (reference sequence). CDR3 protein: CASSMADYFDEQYF. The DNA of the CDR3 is TGTGCCAGTAGTATGGCTGACTATTTCGACGAGCAGTACTTC.

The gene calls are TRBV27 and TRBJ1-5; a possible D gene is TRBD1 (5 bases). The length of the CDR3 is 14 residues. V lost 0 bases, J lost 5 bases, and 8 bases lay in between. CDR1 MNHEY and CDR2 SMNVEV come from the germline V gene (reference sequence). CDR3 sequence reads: CASSLSGEDQPQHF. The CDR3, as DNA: TGTGCCAGCAGTTTATCAGGGGAGGATCAGCCCCAGCATTTT.

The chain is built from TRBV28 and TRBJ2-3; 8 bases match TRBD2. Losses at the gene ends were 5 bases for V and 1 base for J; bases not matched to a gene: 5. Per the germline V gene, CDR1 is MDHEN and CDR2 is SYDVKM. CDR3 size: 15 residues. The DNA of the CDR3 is TGTGCCAGCAGTGCGGGGGGCACCCGCACAGATACGCAGTATTTT. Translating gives CASSAGGTRTDTQYF. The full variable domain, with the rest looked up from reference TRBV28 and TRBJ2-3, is DVKVTQSSRYLVKRTGEKVFLECVQDMDHENMFWYRQDPGLGLRLIYFSYDVKMKEKGDIPEGYSVSREKKERFSLILESASTNQTSMYLCASSAGGTRTDTQYFGPGTRLTVL.

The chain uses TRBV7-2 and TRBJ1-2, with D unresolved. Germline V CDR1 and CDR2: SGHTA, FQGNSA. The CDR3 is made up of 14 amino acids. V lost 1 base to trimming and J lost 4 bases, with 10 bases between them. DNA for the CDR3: TGTGCCAGCAGCTTAGACGAAACTCGCTATGGCTACACCTTC. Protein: CASSLDETRYGYTF.

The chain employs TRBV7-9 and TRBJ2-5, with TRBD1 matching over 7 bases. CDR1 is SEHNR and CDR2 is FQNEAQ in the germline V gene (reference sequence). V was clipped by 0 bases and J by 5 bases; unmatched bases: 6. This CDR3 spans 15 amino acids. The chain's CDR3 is CASSLAMTGLETQYF. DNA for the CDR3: TGTGCCAGCAGCTTAGCGATGACAGGGCTGGAGACCCAGTACTTC.

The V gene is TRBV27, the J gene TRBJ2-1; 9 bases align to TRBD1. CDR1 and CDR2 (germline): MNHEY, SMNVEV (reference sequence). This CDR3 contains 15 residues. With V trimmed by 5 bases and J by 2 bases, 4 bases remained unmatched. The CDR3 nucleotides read TGTGCCAGCAGTGCCGGGACAGGGCCCTACAATGAGCAGTTCTTC. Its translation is CASSAGTGPYNEQFF.

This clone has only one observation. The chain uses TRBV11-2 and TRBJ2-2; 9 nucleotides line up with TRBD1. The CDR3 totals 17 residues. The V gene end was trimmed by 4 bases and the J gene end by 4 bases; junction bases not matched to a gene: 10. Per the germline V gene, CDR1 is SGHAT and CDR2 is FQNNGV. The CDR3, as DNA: TGTGCCAGCAGCTCGCGGGACAGGGTAACGGTCACCGGGGAGCTGTTTTTT. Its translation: CASSSRDRVTVTGELFF.

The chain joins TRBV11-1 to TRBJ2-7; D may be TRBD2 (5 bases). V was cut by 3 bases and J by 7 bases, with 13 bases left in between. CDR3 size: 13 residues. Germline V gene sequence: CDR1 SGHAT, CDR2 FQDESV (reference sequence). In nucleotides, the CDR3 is TGTGCCAGCAGCTTGGTCGGGGATCGGGAGCAGTACGTC. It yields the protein CASSLVGDREQYV.

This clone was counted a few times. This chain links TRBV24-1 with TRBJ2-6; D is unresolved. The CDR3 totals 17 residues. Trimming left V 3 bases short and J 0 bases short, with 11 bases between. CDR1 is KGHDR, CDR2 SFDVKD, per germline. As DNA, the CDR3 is TGTGCCACCAGTGATCCTGACAACCCCTCTGGGGCCAACGTCCTGACTTTC. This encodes CATSDPDNPSGANVLTF.

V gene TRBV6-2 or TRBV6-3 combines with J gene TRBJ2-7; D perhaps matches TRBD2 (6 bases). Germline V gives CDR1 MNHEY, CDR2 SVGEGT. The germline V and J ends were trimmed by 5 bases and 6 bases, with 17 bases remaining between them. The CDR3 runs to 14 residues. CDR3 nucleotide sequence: TGTGCCAGCAGTCCCAGACAACTAGCCAGCGAGCAGTACGTC. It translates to CASSPRQLASEQYV.

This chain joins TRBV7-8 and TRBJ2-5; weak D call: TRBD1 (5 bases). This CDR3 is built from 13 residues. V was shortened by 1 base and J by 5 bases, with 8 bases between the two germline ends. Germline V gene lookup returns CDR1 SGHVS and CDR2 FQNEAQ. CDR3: CASSLGGRETQYF. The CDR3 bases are TGTGCCAGCAGCTTAGGGGGCCGGGAGACCCAGTACTTC.

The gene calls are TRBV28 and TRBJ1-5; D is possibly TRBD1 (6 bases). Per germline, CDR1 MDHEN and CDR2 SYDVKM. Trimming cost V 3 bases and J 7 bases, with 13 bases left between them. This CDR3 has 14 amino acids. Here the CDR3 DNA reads TGTGCCAGCAGTTTTCGGGGGGCTTACCAGCCCCAGCATTTT. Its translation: CASSFRGAYQPQHF.

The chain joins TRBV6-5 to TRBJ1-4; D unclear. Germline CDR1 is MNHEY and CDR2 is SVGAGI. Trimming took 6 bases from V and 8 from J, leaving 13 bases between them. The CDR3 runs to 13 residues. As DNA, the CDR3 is TGTGCCAGCAGCCGCCGGGGTCAGGAAAAACTGTTTTTT. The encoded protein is CASSRRGQEKLFF.

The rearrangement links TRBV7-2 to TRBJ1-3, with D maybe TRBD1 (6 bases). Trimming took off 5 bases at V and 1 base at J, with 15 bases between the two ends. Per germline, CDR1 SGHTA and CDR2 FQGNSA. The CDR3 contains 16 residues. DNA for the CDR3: TGTGCCAGCAGCCCACGGACAGCGCGATCTGGAAACACCATATATTTT. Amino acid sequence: CASSPRTARSGNTIYF.

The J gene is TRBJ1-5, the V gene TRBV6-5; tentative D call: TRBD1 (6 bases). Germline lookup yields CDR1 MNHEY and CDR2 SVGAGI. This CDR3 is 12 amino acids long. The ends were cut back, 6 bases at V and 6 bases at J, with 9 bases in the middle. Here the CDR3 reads CASSKGGQPQHF. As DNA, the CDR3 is TGTGCCAGCAGCAAAGGGGGTCAGCCCCAGCATTTT.

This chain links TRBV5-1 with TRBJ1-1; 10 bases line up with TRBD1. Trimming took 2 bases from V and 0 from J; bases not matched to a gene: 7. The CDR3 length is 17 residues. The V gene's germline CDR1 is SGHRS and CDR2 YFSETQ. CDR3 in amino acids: CASSFMDRGMVNTEAFF. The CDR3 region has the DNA TGCGCCAGCAGCTTCATGGACAGGGGGATGGTGAACACTGAAGCTTTCTTT.